The 18 T cell receptor beta chains given below trace back to one sample, sequenced in a study of PD-1 blockade in classical Hodgkin lymphoma. Assay used: immunoSEQ multiplex PCR; TCRdb lists only in-frame clones, some missing. The table shows roughly 56,000 clones, with about 85% occurring only once. Noted time point: cycle 4 day 1 (C4D1), after less than 7 weeks of nivolumab. Exposure to brentuximab vedotin varied, and each patient had relapsed following autologous stem cell transplantation. The sequencing used peripheral blood mononuclear cells (PBMCs), collected before the fourth cycle of nivolumab. The receptors here all came from a human donor with classical Hodgkin lymphoma.

This chain joins TRBV7-9 and TRBJ2-3; weak D call: TRBD2 (6 bases). The germline V gene has CDR1 SEHNR and CDR2 FQNEAQ (reference sequence). This CDR3 is 15 amino acids long. Trimming removed 2 bases from V and 1 base from J, with 10 bases in between. CDR3 residues: CASSLKGGGTDTQYF. The CDR3 nucleotides read TGTGCCAGCAGCTTAAAGGGCGGGGGCACAGATACGCAGTATTTT.

The chain employs TRBV6-5 and TRBJ2-3; D is undetermined. Germline-derived CDR1 and CDR2 are MNHEY and SVGAGI. CDR3 length: 13 residues. V was trimmed by 7 bases and J by 2 bases, leaving 10 bases between them. CDR3 protein: CASMTVNTDTQYF. CDR3 in DNA: TGTGCCAGCATGACGGTAAACACAGATACGCAGTATTTT.

This chain links TRBV5-1 with TRBJ1-2, with unresolved D. V was shortened by 0 bases and J by 6 bases, with 9 bases between the two germline ends. This CDR3 region has 13 residues. Per germline, CDR1 SGHRS and CDR2 YFSETQ. The DNA of the CDR3 is TGCGCCAGCAGCTTGGAGGCAGAAGATGGCTACACCTTC. Amino acid sequence: CASSLEAEDGYTF.

The chain combines TRBV6-5 with TRBJ1-2; D may be TRBD1 (5 bases). V dropped 11 bases and J dropped 6 bases, with 19 bases sitting between them. This CDR3 region has 13 residues. Germline V gene lookup returns CDR1 MNHEY and CDR2 SVGAGI. The CDR3 protein is CAAGSGRGDGYTF. The DNA of the CDR3 is TGTGCCGCCGGTTCCGGGAGAGGGGATGGCTACACCTTC.

The CDR3 sequence is CASSKRDLLHF. The CDR3 nucleotides are TGTGCCAGCAGCAAGCGGGACCTCCTCCACTTT. The chain is built from TRBV6-6 and TRBJ1-6; D perhaps matches TRBD1 (5 bases). The V end was cut by 6 bases, the J end by 15 bases, with 12 bases between. CDR1 MNHNY and CDR2 SVGAGI come from the germline V gene (reference sequence). The CDR3 runs 11 residues.

This chain connects TRBV12-5 to TRBJ2-2; tentatively, D is TRBD1 or TRBD2 (5 bases each). CDR1 and CDR2 from the germline V gene are LGHNT and FRNRAP. CDR3 length: 13 amino acids. The germline V and J ends were trimmed by 4 bases and 8 bases, with 11 bases remaining between them. The CDR3 DNA is TGTGCTAGTGGTTGGGGGACGACAGGGGAGCTGTTTTTT. Translating gives CASGWGTTGELFF.

CDR3 in amino acids: CASSLRQSYEQYF. CDR3 DNA sequence: TGCGCCAGCAGCTTGAGGCAGTCCTACGAGCAGTACTTC. This sequence joins TRBV5-1 and TRBJ2-7; D ambiguous. V lost 1 base to trimming and J lost 1 base, with 6 bases between them. The germline V gene encodes CDR1 SGHRS and CDR2 YFSETQ. This CDR3 is built from 13 residues.

V is TRBV9 and J is TRBJ2-7; D assignment may be TRBD1 or TRBD2 (5 bases each). The germline V and J ends were trimmed by 4 bases and 2 bases, with 13 bases remaining between them. The V gene's germline CDR1 is SGDLS and CDR2 YYNGEE. This CDR3 is built from 14 residues. The CDR3 DNA reads as TGTGCCAGCAGCCCTACAGGAGGTACCTACGAGCAGTACTTC. This translates into CASSPTGGTYEQYF.

The chain has TRBV11-3 and TRBJ1-5, with TRBD1 matching over 7 bases. Losses at the gene ends were 3 bases for V and 5 bases for J; bases not matched to a gene: 4. Germline-derived CDR1 and CDR2 are SGHNT and YENEEA. The CDR3 sequence is 14 residues long. Here the CDR3 DNA reads TGTGCCAGCAGCTTGACAGGGCCCCATCAGCCCCAGCATTTT. As protein: CASSLTGPHQPQHF.

This chain links TRBV5-4 with TRBJ2-7, with a weak D call TRBD2 (6 bases). CDR3 size: 11 residues. Germline assignment: CDR1 SGHNT and CDR2 YYREEE (reference sequence). The ends were cut back, 4 bases at V and 5 bases at J, with 7 bases in the middle. Here the CDR3 reads CASSLANEQYF. The DNA of the CDR3 is TGTGCCAGCAGCCTAGCGAACGAGCAGTACTTC.

The chain recombines TRBV30 with TRBJ2-7; the match to TRBD1 covers 9 bases. With 8 bases clipped from V and 3 bases from J, the junction kept 11 bases outside the gene matches. This CDR3 is 14 amino acids long. Germline CDR1 reads GTSNPN; CDR2 reads SVGIG (reference sequence). The CDR3 here is CALRPGQGFYEQYF. The CDR3 DNA reads TGTGCCCTTCGCCCGGGACAGGGCTTCTACGAGCAGTACTTC.

The V and J genes are TRBV6-1 and TRBJ1-1; D is unclear. Trimming stripped 5 bases from V and 0 bases from J, with 7 bases between. The germline CDR1 and CDR2 sequences are MNHNS and SASEGT. This CDR3 region has 13 residues. The CDR3 protein is CASSFDVNTEAFF. The CDR3 DNA follows: TGTGCCAGCAGTTTTGACGTGAACACTGAAGCTTTCTTT.

The CDR3 DNA sequence: TGTGCCAGCAGCCGAGCTGACAGGCCTTTGGCCAAAAACATTCAGTACTTC. Its translation: CASSRADRPLAKNIQYF. V usage is TRBV5-4 and J usage is TRBJ2-4; a weak D match, TRBD1 (6 bases). Germline V lookup: CDR1 SGHNT, CDR2 YYREEE (reference sequence). Trimming took off 4 bases at V and 1 base at J, with 18 bases between the two ends. This CDR3 contains 17 residues.

This sequence joins TRBV28 and TRBJ1-1; a possible D gene is TRBD1 (5 bases). Germline assignment: CDR1 MDHEN and CDR2 SYDVKM. V was pared by 1 base and J by 7 bases, with 10 bases between. The CDR3 has 13 amino acids. DNA for the CDR3: TGTGCCAGCAGTTTATCGGGGCAGGGTGAAGCTTTCTTT. Amino acids: CASSLSGQGEAFF.

V and J are TRBV6-6 and TRBJ2-7, with 9 bases fitting TRBD2. Germline-derived CDR1 and CDR2 are MNHNY and SVGAGI (reference sequence). The CDR3 contains 15 residues. The V segment lost 4 bases and the J segment 4 bases; nucleotides outside the gene matches: 8. Here the CDR3 DNA reads TGTGCCAGCAGTTCCTCCCCTAGCGGGGAGTACGAGCAGTACTTC. Its translation: CASSSSPSGEYEQYF.

V and J are TRBV5-1 and TRBJ1-4, with D possibly being TRBD1 (5 bases). The CDR3 sequence is 14 residues long. Looked up from germline, CDR1 is SGHRS and CDR2 is YFSETQ. The V gene lost 3 bases and the J gene lost 4 bases, with 10 bases spanning the gap. CDR3 residues: CASSYRDGNEKLFF. The CDR3 nucleotides read TGCGCCAGCAGCTACCGGGACGGTAATGAAAAACTGTTTTTT.

This clone appeared once. This sequence joins TRBV2 and TRBJ2-3; TRBD2 matches 11 bases. This CDR3 spans 20 amino acids. Germline V gene data show CDR1 as SNHLY and CDR2 as FYNNEI. Trimming took 7 bases from V and 5 from J; bases not matched to a gene: 23. The CDR3 sequence: CASTPPASSWASGGRDTQYF. CDR3 DNA sequence: TGTGCCAGCACCCCCCCGGCGTCCTCGTGGGCTAGCGGGGGGAGAGATACGCAGTATTTT.

The chain links TRBV5-6 to TRBJ2-1; the D is unclear. Germline CDR1 is SGHDT and CDR2 is YYEEEE. CDR3 size: 14 residues. The ends were cut back, 4 bases at V and 2 bases at J, with 10 bases in the middle. CDR3: CASSPPVPYNEQFF. CDR3 sequence (DNA): TGTGCCAGCAGCCCTCCCGTCCCCTACAATGAGCAGTTCTTC. Full variable domain (outside the CDR3, taken from reference TRBV5-6 and TRBJ2-1): DAGVTQSPTHLIKTRGQQVTLRCSPKSGHDTVSWYQQALGQGPQFIFQYYEEEERQRGNFPDRFSGHQFPNYSSELNVNALLLGDSALYLCASSPPVPYNEQFFGPGTRLTVL.